The 4 T cell receptor beta chains below all came from one sample that was sequenced in a study of blood T cell repertoires in COVID-19. Assay: immunoSEQ multiplex PCR; the TCRdb copy retains only in-frame clones and omits some. The sample includes roughly 90,000 clones, around 87% of them seen just once. The specimen sequenced was peripheral blood. Every receptor here comes from a human donor in a cohort sampled during active COVID-19.

The V gene is TRBV10-3, the J gene TRBJ2-7; D may be TRBD2 (6 bases). The CDR3 loop spans 12 amino acids. Germline assignment: CDR1 ENHRY and CDR2 SYGVKD. V gave up 5 bases and J gave up 4 bases, with 9 bases separating them. CDR3 residues: CAISLEGYEQYF. The CDR3 nucleotides read TGTGCCATCAGTCTGGAGGGTTACGAGCAGTACTTC.

The chain recombines TRBV13 with TRBJ2-1; TRBD1 agrees at 9 bases. Trimming removed 5 bases from V and 4 bases from J; junction bases left unmatched: 18. From germline, CDR1 is PRHDT and CDR2 FYEKMQ (reference sequence). This CDR3 contains 19 residues. CDR3 protein: CASSKRSDGQGILYNEQFF. Here the CDR3 DNA reads TGTGCCAGCAGCAAAAGGTCTGATGGACAGGGGATTTTATACAATGAGCAGTTCTTC. Using reference TRBV13 and TRBJ2-1 for the parts outside the CDR3, the full variable domain is AAGVIQSPRHLIKEKRETATLKCYPIPRHDTVYWYQQGPGQDPQFLISFYEKMQSDKGSIPDRFSAQQFSDYHSELNMSSLELGDSALYFCASSKRSDGQGILYNEQFFGPGTRLTVL.

This clone was detected many times. The chain carries TRBV28 and TRBJ1-2; no reliable D call. V lost 5 bases to trimming and J lost 3 bases, with 16 bases between them. CDR1 MDHEN and CDR2 SYDVKM come from the germline V gene. The CDR3 sequence is 15 residues long. CDR3 residues: CASSPWRVVDYGYTF. As DNA, the CDR3 is TGTGCCAGCAGTCCTTGGAGGGTGGTCGACTATGGCTACACCTTC.

The chain combines TRBV5-1 with TRBJ2-1, with 10 bases aligning to TRBD2. Trimming removed 2 bases from V and 4 bases from J; junction bases left unmatched: 15. The CDR3 sequence is 19 residues long. CDR1 is SGHRS, CDR2 YFSETQ, per germline. The DNA of the CDR3 is TGCGCCAGCAGCTTCGGACTAGCGGAGACCCCTTTAGGATACAATGAGCAGTTCTTC. It codes for CASSFGLAETPLGYNEQFF.